This is a list of T cell receptor beta chains from one sample in a study of blood T cell repertoires in COVID-19. Measured with immunoSEQ multiplex PCR; TCRdb has only the in-frame clones, and not every one. The top ten hold roughly 13% of the sample, which has some 150,000 clones, around 80% seen once. Sequencing was performed on peripheral blood. The receptors shown here come from a man in his 60s with active or convalescent COVID-19. CDR3s include the opening cysteine and the closing phenylalanine or tryptophan. The order of the fields is V gene, J gene, D gene, clone size, CDR3 protein, CDR3 DNA. A D gene is named only where the DNA matches it firmly. The size of a clone is reported for some rows only, either as once, few or many, or as a class for expanded clones.

V gene: TRBV7-6; J gene: TRBJ2-7; D gene: -; clone size: -; CDR3 protein: CASSRGAGVGSYEQYF; CDR3 DNA: TGTGCCAGCAGCCGAGGGGCAGGGGTGGGATCCTACGAGCAGTACTTC
V gene: TRBV27; J gene: TRBJ1-1; D gene: -; clone size: -; CDR3 protein: CASRRGTAVLNTEAFF; CDR3 DNA: TGTGCCAGCAGGAGGGGGACCGCTGTCCTGAACACTGAAGCTTTCTTT
V gene: TRBV27; J gene: TRBJ2-1; D gene: -; clone size: many; CDR3 protein: CASSLNNLARDEQFF; CDR3 DNA: TGTGCCAGCAGTTTAAACAACCTAGCGAGGGATGAGCAGTTCTTC
V gene: TRBV27; J gene: TRBJ2-1; D gene: -; clone size: -; CDR3 protein: CASSSNRGGNEQFF; CDR3 DNA: TGTGCCAGCAGTTCCAACAGGGGAGGCAATGAGCAGTTCTTC
V gene: TRBV15; J gene: TRBJ1-1; D gene: TRBD1; clone size: -; CDR3 protein: CATSRDRGDTEAFF; CDR3 DNA: TGTGCCACCAGCAGGGACAGGGGTGACACTGAAGCTTTCTTT
V gene: TRBV7-3; J gene: TRBJ1-1; D gene: -; clone size: once; CDR3 protein: CASSPQGGRANTEAFF; CDR3 DNA: TGTGCCAGCAGCCCTCAGGGAGGGAGGGCCAACACTGAAGCTTTCTTT
V gene: TRBV11-2; J gene: TRBJ2-3; D gene: -; clone size: -; CDR3 protein: CASSSDGLGTDTQYF; CDR3 DNA: TGTGCCAGCAGCTCAGACGGGTTGGGCACAGATACGCAGTATTTT
V gene: TRBV10-3; J gene: TRBJ2-5; D gene: -; clone size: -; CDR3 protein: CAISGGETQYF; CDR3 DNA: TGTGCCATCAGCGGGGGAGAGACCCAGTACTTC
V gene: TRBV21-1; J gene: TRBJ2-2; D gene: -; clone size: few; CDR3 protein: CASSKRKAGADTGELFF; CDR3 DNA: TGTGCCAGCAGCAAAAGGAAGGCGGGAGCTGACACCGGGGAGCTGTTTTTT
V gene: TRBV6-5; J gene: TRBJ2-7; D gene: TRBD1; clone size: -; CDR3 protein: CASSPDRENHEQYF; CDR3 DNA: TGTGCCAGCAGCCCGGACAGGGAAAACCACGAGCAGTACTTC
V gene: TRBV7-2; J gene: TRBJ1-1; D gene: -; clone size: many; CDR3 protein: CASSSIRGNTEAFF; CDR3 DNA: TGTGCCAGCAGCTCCATCAGGGGGAACACTGAAGCTTTCTTT
V gene: TRBV4-2; J gene: TRBJ1-3; D gene: -; clone size: -; CDR3 protein: CASSQANRDGNTIYF; CDR3 DNA: TGTGCCAGCAGCCAAGCAAACAGGGACGGAAACACCATATATTTT
V gene: TRBV5-1; J gene: TRBJ1-5; D gene: -; clone size: -; CDR3 protein: CASSLEGHPNQPQHF; CDR3 DNA: TGCGCCAGCAGCTTAGAGGGACACCCGAATCAGCCCCAGCATTTT
V gene: TRBV7-9; J gene: TRBJ2-1; D gene: TRBD2; clone size: -; CDR3 protein: CASSLQRGLAPYEQFF; CDR3 DNA: TGTGCCAGCAGCTTACAGAGAGGACTAGCGCCTTATGAGCAGTTCTTC
V gene: TRBV5-4; J gene: TRBJ2-2; D gene: -; clone size: -; CDR3 protein: CASSLEPDTGELFF; CDR3 DNA: TGTGCCAGCAGCTTGGAACCGGACACCGGGGAGCTGTTTTTT
V gene: TRBV5-1; J gene: TRBJ1-6; D gene: -; clone size: -; CDR3 protein: CASSLVLQDNSPLHF; CDR3 DNA: TGCGCCAGCAGCTTGGTTCTTCAGGATAATTCACCCCTCCACTTT
V gene: TRBV12-3/TRBV12-4; J gene: TRBJ2-4; D gene: -; clone size: -; CDR3 protein: CASTLGRGRIQYF; CDR3 DNA: TGTGCCAGCACCCTAGGGCGGGGACGCATTCAGTACTTC
V gene: TRBV5-4; J gene: TRBJ1-5; D gene: -; clone size: -; CDR3 protein: CASSLDRSNQPQHF; CDR3 DNA: TGTGCCAGCAGCTTGGACAGGTCTAATCAGCCCCAGCATTTT